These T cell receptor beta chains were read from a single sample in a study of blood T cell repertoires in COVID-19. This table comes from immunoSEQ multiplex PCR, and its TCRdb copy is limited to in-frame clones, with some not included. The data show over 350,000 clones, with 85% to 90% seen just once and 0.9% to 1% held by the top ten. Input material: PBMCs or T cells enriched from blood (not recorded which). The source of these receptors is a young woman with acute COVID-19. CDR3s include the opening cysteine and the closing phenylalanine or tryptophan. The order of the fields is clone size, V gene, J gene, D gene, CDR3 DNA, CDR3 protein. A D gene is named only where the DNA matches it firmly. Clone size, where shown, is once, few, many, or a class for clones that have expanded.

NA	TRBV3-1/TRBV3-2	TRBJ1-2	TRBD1	TGTGCCAGCAGCCAGGTCTGGGGTAGGACAGGAGGGTCCAACTATGGCTACACCTTC	CASSQVWGRTGGSNYGYTF
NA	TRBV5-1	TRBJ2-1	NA	TGCGCCAGCAGCTTGGGGGGCTCTGGGAATGAGCAGTTCTTC	CASSLGGSGNEQFF
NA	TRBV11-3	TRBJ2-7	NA	TGTGCCAGCAGCTTAGCGGGGGACTCCTACGAGCAGTACTTC	CASSLAGDSYEQYF
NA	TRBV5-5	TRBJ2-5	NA	TGTGCCAGCAGCCTTGTTTCGACAAACCAAGAGACCCAGTACTTC	CASSLVSTNQETQYF
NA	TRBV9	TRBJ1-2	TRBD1	TGTGCCAGCAGCGTTTCAGGGGGCGGGGATGGCTACACCTTC	CASSVSGGGDGYTF
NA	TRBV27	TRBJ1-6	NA	TGTGCCAGCAGTTTATGGAAGGCGGCCTCACCCCTCCACTTT	CASSLWKAASPLHF
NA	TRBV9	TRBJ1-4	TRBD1	TGTGCCAGCAGCAACCCCGGGACAGGCCTAAATGAAAAACTGTTTTTT	CASSNPGTGLNEKLFF
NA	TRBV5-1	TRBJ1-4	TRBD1	TGCGCCAGCAGCCCGGACGGGACAGGGGGAGGAAAACTGTTTTTT	CASSPDGTGGGKLFF
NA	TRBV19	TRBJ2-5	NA	TGTGCCAGTAGCGGAGGGTGGGAGACCCAGTACTTC	CASSGGWETQYF
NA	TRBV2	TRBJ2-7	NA	TGTGCCAGCAGTGAAGGGACAGAAAAACTCTCCTACGAGCAGTACTTC	CASSEGTEKLSYEQYF
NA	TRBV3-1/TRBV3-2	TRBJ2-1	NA	TGTGCCAGCAGCCAAGAACTAAGCTCCTACAATGAGCAGTTCTTC	CASSQELSSYNEQFF
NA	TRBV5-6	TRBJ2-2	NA	TGTGCCAGCAGCTCACGTACGGACACCGGGGAGCTGTTTTTT	CASSSRTDTGELFF
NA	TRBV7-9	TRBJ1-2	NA	TGTGCCAGCAGCTTAGCGGATCGGGCTCCCCGGGGGGTCTATGGCTACACCTTC	CASSLADRAPRGVYGYTF
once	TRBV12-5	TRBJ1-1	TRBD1	TGTGCTAGTGGTTTGACCCGGGACAGGGAAGGGTCTGAAGCTTTCTTT	CASGLTRDREGSEAFF
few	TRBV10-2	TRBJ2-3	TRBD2	TGCGCCAGCAGTGCGGCTAGCGGAACAGATACGCAGTATTTT	CASSAASGTDTQYF
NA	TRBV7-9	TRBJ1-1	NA	TGTGCCAGCAGCTTTTGGGGAGGGGCTGAAGCTTTCTTT	CASSFWGGAEAFF
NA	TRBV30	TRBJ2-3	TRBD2	TGTGCCTGGACTTCGGGACTAGCGGGGGGGTCAGATACGCAGTATTTT	CAWTSGLAGGSDTQYF
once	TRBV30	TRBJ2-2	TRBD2	TGTGCCTGGAGCGTACTAGCGGGGGGGGCCGGGGAGCTGTTTTTT	CAWSVLAGGAGELFF
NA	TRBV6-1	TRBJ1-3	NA	TGTGCCAGCAGTGAGGACAGCCCCCGGTTTTCTGGAAACACCATATATTTT	CASSEDSPRFSGNTIYF
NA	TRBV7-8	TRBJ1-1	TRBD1	TGTGCCACCTCCCTCGGACAGGGGAACACTGAAGCTTTCTTT	CATSLGQGNTEAFF
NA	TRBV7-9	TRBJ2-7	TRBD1	TGTGCCAGCAGCCAAACCGGGACAGGGGGCGAGCAGTACTTC	CASSQTGTGGEQYF
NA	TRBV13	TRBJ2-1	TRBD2	TGTGCCAGCAGCCGGACTAGTTCCCATGAGCAGTTCTTC	CASSRTSSHEQFF
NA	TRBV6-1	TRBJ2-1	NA	TGTGCCAGCAGTGAAGACTCCGACAGGACGGAGCAGTTCTTC	CASSEDSDRTEQFF
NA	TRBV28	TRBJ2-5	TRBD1	TGTGCCAGCAGTTTACGACAGGGTTTGAGTATTGAGACCCAGTACTTC	CASSLRQGLSIETQYF
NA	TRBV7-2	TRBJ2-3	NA	TGTGCCAGCAGCCAATTCACAGATACGCAGTATTTT	CASSQFTDTQYF
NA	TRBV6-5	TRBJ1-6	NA	TGTGCCAGCAGTTATTTTGGGGCCGCCCTCCACTTT	CASSYFGAALHF
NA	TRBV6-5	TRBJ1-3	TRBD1	TGTGCCAGCAGTTCCGGGACAGGGTACTCTGGAAACACCATATATTTT	CASSSGTGYSGNTIYF
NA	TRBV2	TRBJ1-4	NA	TGTGCCAGCATGCGGGAAGAAAAACTGTTTTTT	CASMREEKLFF
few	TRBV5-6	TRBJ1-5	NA	TGTGCCAGCAGCTCCCAGGGTGGGGCTCAGCCCCAGCATTTT	CASSSQGGAQPQHF
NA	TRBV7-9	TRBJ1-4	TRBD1	TGTGCCAGCAGCCCCCAAGGACAGGGGCGGGGAGGGTATGAAAAACTGTTTTTT	CASSPQGQGRGGYEKLFF
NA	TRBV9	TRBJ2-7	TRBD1	TGTGCCAGCAGCTATCCGGGGGACAGGCGCTCCTACGAGCAGTACTTC	CASSYPGDRRSYEQYF
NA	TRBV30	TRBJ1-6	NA	TGTGCCTGGAGTGCTCAGGGGCTGGGGCCCCTCCACTTT	CAWSAQGLGPLHF
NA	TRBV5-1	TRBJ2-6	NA	TGCGCCAGCAGCACCAACCGGGTGGGGGCGAGCTCTGGGGCCAACGTCCTGACTTTC	CASSTNRVGASSGANVLTF
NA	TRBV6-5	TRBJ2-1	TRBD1	TGTGCCACCACCGGGACAGGGGTCAATGAGCAGTTCTTC	CATTGTGVNEQFF
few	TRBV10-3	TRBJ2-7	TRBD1	TGTGCCATCAGTGATAGGGGGCCCTTGTCCTACGAGCAGTACTTC	CAISDRGPLSYEQYF
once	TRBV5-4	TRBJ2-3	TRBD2	TGTGCCAGCAGCCTCGGACTAGCGGGGGGGCTCGGCACAGATACGCAGTATTTT	CASSLGLAGGLGTDTQYF
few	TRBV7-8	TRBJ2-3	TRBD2	TGTGCCAGCAGTTATATGCGGGGGGGCACAGATACGCAGTATTTT	CASSYMRGGTDTQYF
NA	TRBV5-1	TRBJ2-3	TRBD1	TGCGCCAGCAGCATTGATACAGGGGCGGGAGATACGCAGTATTTT	CASSIDTGAGDTQYF
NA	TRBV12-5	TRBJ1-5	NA	TGTGCTAGTGGTTTGGACCTCAGGCAGCCCCAGCATTTT	CASGLDLRQPQHF